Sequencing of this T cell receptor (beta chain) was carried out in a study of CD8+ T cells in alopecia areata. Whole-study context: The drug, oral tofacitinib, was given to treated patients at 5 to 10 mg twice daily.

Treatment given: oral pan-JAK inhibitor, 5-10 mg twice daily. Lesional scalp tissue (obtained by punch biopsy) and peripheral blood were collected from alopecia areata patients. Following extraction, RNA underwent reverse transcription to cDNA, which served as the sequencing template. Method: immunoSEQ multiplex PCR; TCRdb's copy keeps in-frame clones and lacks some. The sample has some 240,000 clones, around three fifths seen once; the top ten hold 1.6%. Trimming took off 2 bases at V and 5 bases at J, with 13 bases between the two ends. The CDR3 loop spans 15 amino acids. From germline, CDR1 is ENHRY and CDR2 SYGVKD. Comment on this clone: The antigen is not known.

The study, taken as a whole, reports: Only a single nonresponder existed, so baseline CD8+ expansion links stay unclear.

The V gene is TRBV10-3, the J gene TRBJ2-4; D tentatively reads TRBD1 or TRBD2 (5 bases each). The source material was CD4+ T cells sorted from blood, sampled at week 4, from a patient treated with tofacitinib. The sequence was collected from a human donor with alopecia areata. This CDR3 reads CAISETPGPQNIQYF. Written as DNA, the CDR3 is TGTGCCATCAGTGAGACTCCGGGACCTCAAAACATTCAGTACTTC.